This passage covers 25 T cell receptor beta chains from one sample sequenced in a study of shared clonotypes between healthy human individuals. Assay used: immunoSEQ multiplex PCR; TCRdb lists only in-frame clones, some missing. The sample yields 2 million to 2.5 million clones, approximately 96% seen once. Sequencing input: naive CD4+ T cells sorted from blood. Documented subset: CD45RA+ positively selected. The receptors here all came from a man between 18 and 35 years old in good health.

This clone was detected only a few times. V usage is TRBV7-8 and J usage is TRBJ2-3; D assignment may be TRBD1 or TRBD2 (5 bases each). The germline V gene has CDR1 SGHVS and CDR2 FQNEAQ. This CDR3 is 14 amino acids long. The V end lost 7 bases, the J end lost 1 base, and 12 bases lay between the germline ends. The CDR3 sequence: CASTRGWGTDTQYF. DNA of the CDR3: TGTGCCAGCACCCGGGGCTGGGGCACAGATACGCAGTATTTT.

The chain uses TRBV7-9 and TRBJ1-6; perhaps TRBD1 as D (5 bases). This CDR3 comprises 14 residues. From germline, CDR1 is SEHNR and CDR2 FQNEAQ (reference sequence). V lost 5 bases and J lost 5, with 10 bases in between. In nucleotides, the CDR3 is TGTGCCAGCAGCGACGCAGGGAATAATTCACCCCTCCACTTT. Protein: CASSDAGNNSPLHF.

To note about this clone: The same CDR3 also results from other DNA sequences found in this sample. This chain's CDR3 is CASSVATSGGTQETQYF. The CDR3 bases are TGTGCCAGCAGCGTAGCGACTAGCGGGGGGACCCAAGAGACCCAGTACTTC. The rearrangement uses TRBV9 and TRBJ2-5; 13 bases fit TRBD2. V shed 0 bases, J shed 1 base, and the junction held 3 bases outside the gene matches. The germline gives CDR1 SGDLS, CDR2 YYNGEE. This CDR3 is built from 17 residues.

The chain joins TRBV2 to TRBJ2-7; D gene ambiguous. Germline CDR1 reads SNHLY; CDR2 reads FYNNEI. The ends were cut back, 2 bases at V and 2 bases at J, with 10 bases in the middle. This CDR3 has 14 residues. The CDR3 loop reads CASSESVSAYEQYF. Here the CDR3 DNA reads TGTGCCAGCAGTGAATCGGTGTCAGCCTACGAGCAGTACTTC.

The chain couples TRBV5-1 to TRBJ2-5; D gene unclear. Germline V gene lookup returns CDR1 SGHRS and CDR2 YFSETQ. The V and J ends lost 0 bases and 5 bases respectively, with 11 bases between them. The CDR3 runs to 14 residues. The CDR3 region is CASSLGGDGETQYF. The DNA for the CDR3 is TGCGCCAGCAGCTTGGGAGGCGACGGGGAGACCCAGTACTTC.

The chain carries TRBV7-2 and TRBJ1-3; 7 nucleotides match TRBD1. The V gene's germline CDR1 is SGHTA and CDR2 FQGNSA. The CDR3 is made up of 15 amino acids. V lost 5 bases to trimming and J lost 1 base; unmatched junction nucleotides: 5. The CDR3, as DNA: TGTGCCAGCAGCAAAGACAGGGCTTCTGGAAACACCATATATTTT. Its translation is CASSKDRASGNTIYF.

This clone is a singleton in its sample. The rearrangement links TRBV6-5 to TRBJ2-5; 8 bases map to TRBD2. The CDR3 runs 15 residues. From germline, CDR1 is MNHEY and CDR2 SVGAGI. The junction had 7 bases not matched to a gene; V was cut back by 6 bases and J by 1 base. CDR3 sequence (DNA): TGTGCCAGCAGCCTTCAGCGGGAGAGCCAAGAGACCCAGTACTTC. It is translated as CASSLQRESQETQYF.

The chain recombines TRBV6-5 with TRBJ1-1, with 8 bases identical to TRBD1. CDR1 MNHEY and CDR2 SVGAGI come from the germline V gene. The CDR3 loop spans 16 amino acids. V was pared by 4 bases and J by 0 bases, with 7 bases of the junction left unmatched. CDR3 bases: TGTGCCAGCAGTTCCCGGACAGGGAGCGTGAACACTGAAGCTTTCTTT. Translating it yields CASSSRTGSVNTEAFF.

The gene calls are TRBV30 and TRBJ1-5; 7 nucleotides match TRBD1. The CDR3 spans 13 residues. The junction had 4 bases not matched to a gene; V was cut back by 1 base and J by 7 bases. Germline lookup yields CDR1 GTSNPN and CDR2 SVGIG (reference sequence). For the CDR3, the DNA is TGTGCCTGGAGTGCGGGACAGCTCCAGCCCCAGCATTTT. Its protein is CAWSAGQLQPQHF.

The chain joins TRBV9 to TRBJ1-6; weak D call: TRBD1 (5 bases). CDR3 length: 16 residues. The germline CDR1 and CDR2 sequences are SGDLS and YYNGEE. Trimming stripped 3 bases from V and 1 base from J, with 11 bases between. The CDR3 DNA reads as TGTGCCAGCAGCGATCCGGGACCTTCCTATAATTCACCCCTCCACTTT. Translating gives CASSDPGPSYNSPLHF.

The CDR3 sequence: CASSHYRDRLGGYTF. In DNA, the CDR3 is TGCGCCAGCAGCCACTACCGTGACAGGTTAGGTGGCTACACCTTC. The chain recombines TRBV4-1 with TRBJ1-2, with D possibly TRBD1 on 6 matching bases. Trimming stripped 3 bases from V and 7 bases from J, with 18 bases between. In germline, CDR1 is MGHRA, CDR2 YSYEKL. This CDR3 has 15 amino acids.

The J gene is TRBJ1-1, the V gene TRBV11-3; no clear D. The germline V gene encodes CDR1 SGHNT and CDR2 YENEEA. The CDR3 has 19 amino acids. Trimming stripped 0 bases from V and 0 bases from J, with 20 bases between. The CDR3, as DNA: TGTGCCAGCAGCTTAGATCATCCCTGGCTTGCTGGAATGAACACTGAAGCTTTCTTT. Amino acids: CASSLDHPWLAGMNTEAFF.

This rearrangement joins TRBV6-1 to TRBJ2-1; 8 nucleotides align to TRBD2. The CDR3 covers 15 residues. Unmatched junction bases numbered 4, after V lost 6 bases and J lost 0 bases. The V gene's germline CDR1 is MNHNS and CDR2 SASEGT. CDR3 nucleotides: TGTGCCAGCAGGGTAGCGGGGAGCTCCTACAATGAGCAGTTCTTC. Translated, it gives CASRVAGSSYNEQFF.

The chain employs TRBV2 and TRBJ2-5; D call uncertain. V gave up 4 bases and J gave up 10 bases, with 13 bases separating them. The CDR3 loop spans 12 amino acids. CDR1 is SNHLY and CDR2 is FYNNEI in the germline V gene. CDR3 region: CASSGPLSCQYF. CDR3 sequence (DNA): TGTGCCAGCAGTGGGCCACTTAGTTGCCAGTACTTC.

For the CDR3, the DNA is TGTGCCAGCAGCGGAATGGGGCAGACCCAGTACTTC. Translation: CASSGMGQTQYF. The chain recombines TRBV7-8 with TRBJ2-5; tentatively, D is TRBD1 (5 bases). Germline loops: CDR1 SGHVS, CDR2 FQNEAQ. The CDR3 runs 12 residues. V dropped 5 bases and J dropped 6 bases, with 10 bases sitting between them.

The chain links TRBV9 to TRBJ1-2; D ambiguous. The CDR3 is 13 residues long. Trimming pared 4 bases from V and 6 bases from J, leaving 13 bases between. Germline CDR1 and CDR2: SGDLS and YYNGEE. This CDR3 is CASSQGPVHGYTF. CDR3 DNA: TGTGCCAGCAGCCAAGGACCGGTTCATGGCTACACCTTC.

The V call is TRBV27, the J call TRBJ2-7, with 7 bases identical to TRBD1. The CDR3 runs 15 residues. J lost 2 bases, V lost 0 bases, and 4 bases had no gene match. Germline-derived CDR1 and CDR2 are MNHEY and SMNVEV (reference sequence). CDR3 in DNA: TGTGCCAGCAGTTTATCCCGGACAGGACCCTACGAGCAGTACTTC. Protein product: CASSLSRTGPYEQYF.

This chain links TRBV27 with TRBJ2-1; unclear D gene. Germline assignment: CDR1 MNHEY and CDR2 SMNVEV (reference sequence). The CDR3 loop spans 11 amino acids. The V and J ends lost 5 bases and 4 bases respectively, with 3 bases between them. CDR3 region: CASSHYNEQFF. The CDR3 DNA is TGTGCCAGCAGTCATTACAATGAGCAGTTCTTC.

The V gene is TRBV5-3, the J gene TRBJ2-5, with D perhaps TRBD1 or TRBD2 (7 bases each). TRBV5-3 is an ORF; its function is uncertain. This CDR3 comprises 17 residues. The germline V and J ends were trimmed by 1 base and 1 base, with 17 bases remaining between them. The CDR3 is CARSLLGRQGVQETQYF. CDR3 in DNA: TGTGCCAGAAGCTTGCTCGGGAGGCAGGGGGTCCAAGAGACCCAGTACTTC.

This clone was seen a handful of times. Other DNA variants within this sample encode the same CDR3. V and J are TRBV5-1 and TRBJ1-6; 8 nucleotides match TRBD1. V dropped 2 bases and J dropped 5; count of bases not matched to a gene: 0. The CDR3 has 14 amino acids. Germline values: CDR1 SGHRS, CDR2 YFSETQ. CDR3: CASSLQGDNSPLHF. CDR3 sequence (DNA): TGCGCCAGCAGCTTACAGGGGGATAATTCACCCCTCCACTTT.

This chain uses TRBV6-5 with TRBJ1-4, with D tentatively TRBD1 (5 bases). Per the germline V gene, CDR1 is MNHEY and CDR2 is SVGAGI. The ends were cut back, 2 bases at V and 10 bases at J, with 17 bases in the middle. The CDR3 covers 15 residues. CDR3 sequence reads: CASSYAGADPRKLFF. The CDR3 region has the DNA TGTGCCAGCAGTTACGCTGGGGCAGACCCTAGAAAACTGTTTTTT.

V is TRBV2 and J is TRBJ2-7; no definite D call. In germline, CDR1 is SNHLY, CDR2 FYNNEI. The V gene lost 6 bases and the J gene lost 1 base, with 7 bases spanning the gap. The length of the CDR3 is 12 residues. The DNA of the CDR3 is TGTGCCAGCAGGCCAGCTTCCTACGAGCAGTACTTC. It specifies CASRPASYEQYF.

CDR3 sequence reads: CASRTWRYLSYEQYF. DNA of the CDR3: TGTGCCAGCAGGACCTGGCGATACTTATCCTACGAGCAGTACTTC. This chain connects TRBV27 to TRBJ2-7; D ambiguous. The V and J ends lost 6 bases and 1 base respectively, with 16 bases between them. The CDR3 has 15 amino acids. The germline CDR1 and CDR2 sequences are MNHEY and SMNVEV (reference sequence).

The chain recombines TRBV30 with TRBJ2-7, with 10 bases lining up with TRBD1. J lost 6 bases, V lost 4 bases, and 3 bases had no gene match. This CDR3 has 12 residues. Germline loops: CDR1 GTSNPN, CDR2 SVGIG (reference sequence). For the CDR3, the DNA is TGTGCCTGGAAGTGGACAGGGGGCGAGCAGTACTTC. As protein: CAWKWTGGEQYF.

This clone has a single count. The gene calls are TRBV30 and TRBJ1-3, with 10 bases matching TRBD1. Trimming took 5 bases from V and 2 from J; bases not matched to a gene: 6. Germline V gene sequence: CDR1 GTSNPN, CDR2 SVGIG (reference sequence). This CDR3 spans 15 amino acids. CDR3 loop: CAWGTGDSPGNTIYF. The CDR3 coding sequence is TGTGCCTGGGGGACAGGGGATTCCCCTGGAAACACCATATATTTT. Supplemented by reference TRBV30 and TRBJ1-3, the full variable domain reads SQTIHQWPATLVQPVGSPLSLECTVEGTSNPNLYWYRQAAGRGLQLLFYSVGIGQISSEVPQNLSASRPQDRQFILSSKKLLLSDSGFYLCAWGTGDSPGNTIYFGEGSWLTVV.